The 24 T cell receptor beta chains below come from one sample, sequenced in a study of T cells in Graves' hyperthyroidism and ophthalmopathy. Template material for amplifying TCR beta CDR3 regions consisted of RNA transcripts. An initial round of RT-PCR targeting the TCR CDR3 relied on the HTBI primer set. TCRdb re-analysed the multiplex PCR reads in MiXCR, keeping a single row per CDR3 protein. This sample has about 520,000 distinct CDR3 sequences, with 20% to 25% found just once. Sequencing was done on a sample of blood. These receptors all come from a man younger than 35 with Graves' hyperthyroidism.

Comment on this clonotype: A much larger clone lies a single base off, so this may be a read error. The chain links TRBV19 to TRBJ1-1, with 8 positions matching TRBD1. Trimming took 4 bases from V and 7 from J; bases not matched to a gene: 8. Germline V gives CDR1 LNHDA, CDR2 SQIVND (reference sequence). The CDR3 loop spans 14 amino acids. CDR3 region: CASSKRTGRDEAFF. CDR3 DNA sequence: TGTGCCAGTAGTAAACGGACAGGGCGGGATGAAGCTTTCTTT.

This clonotype has at least ten counts. The chain recombines TRBV6-5 with TRBJ2-7; perhaps TRBD1 as D (6 bases). The CDR3 covers 14 residues. CDR1 MNHEY and CDR2 SVGAGI come from the germline V gene. Between the trimmed V and J ends, which lost 2 bases and 2 bases, there was a span of 10 bases. The chain's CDR3 is CASSYGAGAYEQYF. In DNA, the CDR3 is TGTGCCAGCAGTTACGGGGCAGGGGCCTACGAGCAGTACTTC.

This clonotype was seen repeatedly, ten times or more. The chain couples TRBV7-9 to TRBJ1-2; D perhaps matches TRBD1 (5 bases). The ends were cut back, 4 bases at V and 2 bases at J, with 14 bases in the middle. Germline CDR1 and CDR2: SEHNR and FQNEAQ (reference sequence). The CDR3 is 15 residues long. The CDR3 DNA follows: TGTGCCAGCAGCTCCCAGGGATTTATGAACTATGGCTACACCTTC. Translated: CASSSQGFMNYGYTF.

The chain uses TRBV11-2 and TRBJ2-5; D gene ambiguous. Trimming took off 5 bases at V and 5 bases at J, with 9 bases between the two ends. Germline CDR1 reads SGHAT; CDR2 reads FQNNGV. This CDR3 spans 12 amino acids. CDR3: CASSPAIETQYF. The DNA for the CDR3 is TGTGCCAGCAGCCCGGCGATCGAGACCCAGTACTTC.

This clonotype was observed a few times. The chain has TRBV20-1 and TRBJ2-7; D gene ambiguous. Per germline, CDR1 DFQATT and CDR2 SNEGSKA (reference sequence). V dropped 4 bases and J dropped 4 bases, with 17 bases sitting between them. The CDR3 extends over 14 amino acids. DNA for the CDR3: TGCAGTGCTACAGACACCGGTTTAGAATACGAGCAGTACTTC. It translates to CSATDTGLEYEQYF.

The V and J genes are TRBV27 and TRBJ2-7, with 10 bases fitting TRBD2. Trimming at V came to 4 bases and at J to 4 bases, leaving 7 bases not matched to a gene. CDR3 length equals 15 residues. Germline V gene data show CDR1 as MNHEY and CDR2 as SMNVEV (reference sequence). The chain's CDR3 is CASSSKPSGSYEQYF. CDR3 sequence (DNA): TGTGCCAGCAGTTCTAAACCTAGCGGGAGTTACGAGCAGTACTTC.

V gene TRBV6-5 combines with J gene TRBJ2-7, with 13 bases lining up with TRBD2. The CDR3 spans 16 residues. Germline V lookup: CDR1 MNHEY, CDR2 SVGAGI. V gave up 2 bases and J gave up 1 base; unmatched junction bases: 2. The CDR3 DNA reads TGTGCCAGCAGTTACGGGACTAGCGGGAATTCCTACGAGCAGTACTTC. The encoded protein is CASSYGTSGNSYEQYF.

This clonotype has at least ten counts. The gene calls are TRBV6-5 and TRBJ1-1; 8 bases map to TRBD1. Germline CDR1 is MNHEY and CDR2 is SVGAGI. J gave up 1 base and V 6 bases, and 7 bases lay outside the gene matches. The length of the CDR3 is 15 residues. CDR3 sequence (DNA): TGTGCCAGCAGCGCTCCTGGACAGGGGAACACTGAAGCTTTCTTT. Translated: CASSAPGQGNTEAFF.

This clonotype was observed many times. The chain has TRBV25-1 and TRBJ1-2; the match to TRBD1 covers 10 bases. V gave up 4 bases and J gave up 3 bases; unmatched junction bases: 8. Germline V gene sequence: CDR1 MGHDK, CDR2 SYGVNS. This CDR3 spans 16 amino acids. This CDR3 reads CASSALGQGTDYGYTF. The CDR3 nucleotides read TGTGCCAGCAGTGCTCTGGGACAGGGGACGGACTATGGCTACACCTTC.

The V and J genes are TRBV5-1 and TRBJ2-7; tentative D call: TRBD2 (6 bases). The CDR3 loop spans 15 amino acids. CDR1 is SGHRS and CDR2 is YFSETQ in the germline V gene. V was cut by 2 bases and J by 8 bases, with 20 bases left in between. CDR3 DNA sequence: TGCGCCAGCAGCTTAAGCAGTGGACTATCAAGCCAGCAGTACTTC. Its translation is CASSLSSGLSSQQYF.

This clonotype was counted at least ten times. The chain links TRBV6-1 to TRBJ1-2; tentatively, D is TRBD1 (5 bases). Trimming pared 3 bases from V and 4 bases from J, leaving 15 bases between. The CDR3 is made up of 15 amino acids. Per germline, CDR1 MNHNS and CDR2 SASEGT. CDR3 bases: TGTGCCAGCAGTGATCCAGGGTGGCGAAGCTATGGCTACACCTTC. It encodes CASSDPGWRSYGYTF.

This chain links TRBV11-2 with TRBJ2-2, with TRBD2 identical over 8 bases. The CDR3 has 16 residues. J gave up 5 bases and V 4 bases, and 9 bases lay outside the gene matches. Looked up from germline, CDR1 is SGHAT and CDR2 is FQNNGV. CDR3 sequence (DNA): TGTGCCAGCAGCTCCCCCGGGACTAGGTGGACCGGGGAGCTGTTTTTT. Translation: CASSSPGTRWTGELFF.

This clonotype has a handful of counts. The V call is TRBV28, the J call TRBJ1-1, with D perhaps TRBD1 (6 bases). The CDR3 is 12 amino acids. Germline values: CDR1 MDHEN, CDR2 SYDVKM. The V end was cut by 8 bases, the J end by 1 base, with 8 bases between. The DNA for the CDR3 is TGTGCCAGCCACAGGGCGAACACTGAAGCTTTCTTT. Amino acids: CASHRANTEAFF. Together with reference TRBV28 and TRBJ1-1, the CDR3 gives the full variable domain: DVKVTQSSRYLVKRTGEKVFLECVQDMDHENMFWYRQDPGLGLRLIYFSYDVKMKEKGDIPEGYSVSREKKERFSLILESASTNQTSMYLCASHRANTEAFFGQGTRLTVV.

This clonotype was counted ten times or more. The chain employs TRBV12-3 or TRBV12-4 and TRBJ2-2; weak D call: TRBD1 (5 bases). V was shortened by 3 bases and J by 3 bases, with 8 bases between the two germline ends. The CDR3 is 14 amino acids. The CDR3 loop reads CASSLARDTGELFF. The DNA for the CDR3 is TGTGCCAGCAGTTTGGCCAGGGACACCGGGGAGCTGTTTTTT.

The chain couples TRBV6-1 to TRBJ1-1; D gene unclear. The CDR3 is 13 amino acids. Trimming removed 3 bases from V and 3 bases from J, with 8 bases in between. From germline, CDR1 is MNHNS and CDR2 SASEGT. CDR3 protein: CASSDPGDTEAFF. CDR3 nucleotide sequence: TGTGCCAGCAGTGATCCCGGGGACACTGAAGCTTTCTTT.

This clonotype came up many times. The chain couples TRBV11-2 to TRBJ2-7; 10 bases are a match to TRBD1. Trimming at V came to 2 bases and at J to 2 bases, leaving 3 bases not matched to a gene. Per germline, CDR1 SGHAT and CDR2 FQNNGV. This CDR3 comprises 15 residues. CDR3 residues: CASSLKGQGAYEQYF. The CDR3 nucleotides are TGTGCCAGCAGCTTAAAAGGACAGGGGGCCTACGAGCAGTACTTC. Supplemented by reference TRBV11-2 and TRBJ2-7, the full variable domain reads EAGVAQSPRYKIIEKRQSVAFWCNPISGHATLYWYQQILGQGPKLLIQFQNNGVVDDSQLPKDRFSAERLKGVDSTLKIQPAKLEDSAVYLCASSLKGQGAYEQYFGPGTRLTVT.

At least ten counts were recorded for this clonotype. This chain connects TRBV6-5 to TRBJ1-1; no firm D call. Germline assignment: CDR1 MNHEY and CDR2 SVGAGI. This CDR3 has 14 residues. V lost 7 bases, J lost 4 bases, and 16 bases lay in between. This CDR3 is CASNNGEGGTEAFF. The CDR3 region has the DNA TGTGCCAGCAATAACGGGGAGGGCGGCACTGAAGCTTTCTTT.

This clonotype was seen at least ten times. The rearrangement uses TRBV7-9 and TRBJ2-7; 7 nucleotides line up with TRBD1. V shed 5 bases and J 2 bases; nucleotides not matched to a gene: 0. CDR3 length equals 12 residues. Per the germline V gene, CDR1 is SEHNR and CDR2 is FQNEAQ (reference sequence). The CDR3 DNA reads TGTGCCAGCAGCCAGGGGGCCTACGAGCAGTACTTC. Translation gives CASSQGAYEQYF.

This clonotype was seen many times. The chain links TRBV2 to TRBJ2-5; TRBD2 aligns across 8 bases. V lost 6 bases and J lost 2; bases outside the gene matches: 8. Germline V CDR1 and CDR2: SNHLY, FYNNEI. The CDR3 contains 15 residues. CDR3 protein: CASSDPSGGQETQYF. Here the CDR3 DNA reads TGTGCCAGCAGCGACCCCAGCGGGGGACAAGAGACCCAGTACTTC.

This clonotype occurred many times. The V and J genes are TRBV20-1 and TRBJ1-1, with D hard to call. V was clipped by 5 bases and J by 6 bases, with 13 bases between them. CDR3 length: 12 amino acids. The germline V gene encodes CDR1 DFQATT and CDR2 SNEGSKA (reference sequence). This CDR3 is CSASEDVSEAFF. The CDR3 DNA sequence: TGCAGTGCTTCCGAGGACGTCTCTGAAGCTTTCTTT.

This clonotype was observed at least ten times. The chain joins TRBV20-1 to TRBJ2-7, with D perhaps given as TRBD1 or TRBD2 (6 bases each). The germline V gene has CDR1 DFQATT and CDR2 SNEGSKA (reference sequence). The V end was cut by 3 bases, the J end by 6 bases, with 9 bases between. This CDR3 has 11 amino acids. CDR3 nucleotide sequence: TGCAGTGCTAGGGGGGGCCCCGAGCAGTACTTC. Its protein product is CSARGGPEQYF.

This clonotype was recorded many times. V gene TRBV27 combines with J gene TRBJ2-5; D could derive from TRBD1 or TRBD2 (5 bases each). The germline V gene encodes CDR1 MNHEY and CDR2 SMNVEV (reference sequence). This CDR3 contains 14 residues. Trimming took off 6 bases at V and 7 bases at J, with 18 bases between the two ends. The CDR3 bases are TGTGCCAGCAGACCCGCCGGGACCCGTTGGACCCAGTACTTC. It specifies CASRPAGTRWTQYF.

This clonotype was recorded many times. The rearrangement uses TRBV7-9 and TRBJ1-1; D is unresolved. The CDR3 has 13 amino acids. With 2 bases removed from V and 11 bases from J, the gap between germline ends came to 15 bases. The germline V gene encodes CDR1 SEHNR and CDR2 FQNEAQ (reference sequence). CDR3 sequence (DNA): TGTGCCAGCAGCTTATCGACGTCCCATGTGGCTTTCTTT. Translated, it gives CASSLSTSHVAFF.

The V gene is TRBV5-1, the J gene TRBJ1-5; D not certain. The CDR3 loop spans 13 amino acids. The V gene lost 7 bases and the J gene lost 1 base, with 9 bases spanning the gap. The V gene's germline CDR1 is SGHRS and CDR2 YFSETQ. This chain's CDR3 is CASQLDSNQPQHF. The DNA of the CDR3 is TGCGCCAGCCAGCTTGACAGCAATCAGCCCCAGCATTTT. The variable domain in full, with the rest retrieved from reference TRBV5-1 and TRBJ1-5, is KAGVTQTPRYLIKTRGQQVTLSCSPISGHRSVSWYQQTPGQGLQFLFEYFSETQRNKGNFPGRFSGRQFSNSRSEMNVSTLELGDSALYLCASQLDSNQPQHFGDGTRLSIL.